This T cell receptor (beta chain) comes out of a study of cytomegalovirus exposure and HLA in healthy donors. Whole-study results and caveats: Published work reported that the classifier diagnosed cytomegalovirus status with high specificity and sensitivity. In a later analysis, most CMV-associated TCR beta chains appeared HLA-restricted. Most of the TCR beta V segments (in an earlier analysis) were productive either about 87% or about 30% of the time. Immune exposure was documented only through CMV serostatus.

Remarks on this clone: Its target is unknown.

With 60 Vbeta and 13 Jbeta primers, the PCR was carried out. Data came from immunoSEQ multiplex PCR; TCRdb stores just in-frame clones and leaves some out. The repertoire includes roughly 180,000 clones, roughly 74% of them detected once, and about 3% sits in the top ten. Trimming at V came to 1 base and at J to 2 bases, leaving 9 bases not matched to a gene. Germline V gives CDR1 SGHRS, CDR2 YFSETQ. The CDR3 spans 18 residues. Specimen: PBMCs. The TCR was taken from a female donor in good health and CMV-seronegative. This rearrangement joins TRBV5-1 to TRBJ2-5; 12 nucleotides agree with TRBD1. This CDR3 is CASSLRPGQGAQQETQYF. CDR3 bases: TGCGCCAGCAGCTTGCGCCCGGGACAGGGGGCCCAACAAGAGACCCAGTACTTC.